A single sample is the source of the 3 T cell receptor beta chains below, sequenced in a study of T cell changes during pregnancy in multiple sclerosis. Assay: immunoSEQ multiplex PCR; the TCRdb copy retains only in-frame clones and omits some. The data show around 80,000 clones, just over 90% seen once. Source: peripheral blood, taken before pregnancy. The receptors here all came from a female donor with multiple sclerosis, enrolled in a pregnancy study.

This chain connects TRBV19 to TRBJ2-1; D is unresolved. CDR1 is LNHDA, CDR2 SQIVND, per germline (reference sequence). The CDR3 sequence is 14 residues long. The V and J ends lost 3 bases and 5 bases respectively, with 11 bases between them. The DNA of the CDR3 is TGTGCCAGTAGTATCTCCTACTTGGACAATGAGCAGTTCTTC. As protein: CASSISYLDNEQFF.

The chain joins TRBV6-5 to TRBJ1-1, with D tentatively TRBD1 (5 bases). The CDR3 has 16 amino acids. The V gene lost 2 bases and the J gene lost 0 bases, with 13 bases spanning the gap. The germline CDR1 and CDR2 sequences are MNHEY and SVGAGI. In DNA, the CDR3 is TGTGCCAGCAGTTACGGATACGGCAGGGTGAACACTGAAGCTTTCTTT. Encoded protein: CASSYGYGRVNTEAFF.

The chain recombines TRBV30 with TRBJ1-2; D remains ambiguous. V lost 4 bases and J 2 bases, leaving 8 bases between the germline ends. CDR1 GTSNPN and CDR2 SVGIG come from the germline V gene (reference sequence). There are 12 residues in the CDR3. The CDR3 bases are TGTGCCTGGAATCCGGTAAACTATGGCTACACCTTC. Amino acid sequence: CAWNPVNYGYTF.